This T cell receptor beta chain originates from a study of T cell responses to AZD1222 COVID-19 vaccine. Study results and caveats: Only a handful of AZD1222 recipients, five to seven in all, had baseline seropositivity. Epitopes outside B.1.351 and B.1.1.7 mutated regions reportedly drew nearly half of spike TCRs.

The CDR3 length is 18 residues. Trimming left V 2 bases short and J 0 bases short, with 19 bases between. Per the germline V gene, CDR1 is KGHSH and CDR2 is LQKENI. The data were produced by immunoSEQ multiplex PCR, yet TCRdb's version contains in-frame clones alone and is incomplete. The sample lists about 120,000 clones, 88% seen once, with about 3.7% in the top ten. Points on this clone: Antigen unknown.

The receptor comes from an adult in good health. Material: peripheral blood, obtained on day 0 of AZD1222 vaccination. The chain joins TRBV18 to TRBJ1-1; possible D gene TRBD1, 5 bases. The chain's CDR3 is CASSPGRDPQVLNTEAFF. DNA of the CDR3: TGTGCCAGCTCACCAGGGAGGGACCCACAAGTATTGAACACTGAAGCTTTCTTT.